The entry below describes one T cell receptor beta chain. This entry belongs to a study of technical replicates of blood from a few donors. Clones were sequenced by immunoSEQ multiplex PCR, and TCRdb holds only the in-frame ones, with some missing. Of approximately 70,000 clones listed, approximately 90% are singletons. There are 14 residues in the CDR3. CDR1 and CDR2 from the germline V gene are SGHTA and FQGTGA. V gave up 5 bases and J gave up 5 bases, with 14 bases separating them. The chain is built from TRBV7-3 and TRBJ2-3; TRBD2 is a possible D gene (5 bases). This TCR was sampled from a human donor in good health. The sequencing sample was made of T cells isolated from PBMCs. Written as DNA, the CDR3 is TGTGCCAGCAGCCCCTTCTCGGGAAGAGATACGCAGTATTTT. This codes for CASSPFSGRDTQYF.